Following are 4 T cell receptor beta chains from one sample sequenced in a study of shared clonotypes between healthy human individuals. Assay used: immunoSEQ multiplex PCR; TCRdb lists only in-frame clones, some missing. Among about 710,000 clones listed, around 70% were seen once. Sequenced material: memory CD4+ T cells sorted from blood. Indicated subset: CD45RA-negative fraction. These receptors came from a woman aged 25 to 39 in good health.

The chain uses TRBV5-4 and TRBJ2-7; maybe TRBD2 (7 bases). CDR1 SGHNT and CDR2 YYREEE come from the germline V gene (reference sequence). The CDR3 runs to 15 residues. Trimming cost V 2 bases and J 2 bases, with 14 bases left between them. The DNA of the CDR3 is TGTGCCAGCAGCTTAGGCAGGGGAGGGCCCTACGAGCAGTACTTC. It is translated as CASSLGRGGPYEQYF.

This clone has only one observation. This sequence joins TRBV5-1 and TRBJ2-6; no reliable D call. Germline values: CDR1 SGHRS, CDR2 YFSETQ. This CDR3 has 15 amino acids. Deletions cut 1 base from V and 2 bases from J, with 7 bases between. Here the CDR3 reads CASSLRATGANVLTF. The CDR3 DNA is TGCGCCAGCAGCTTGCGGGCTACTGGGGCCAACGTCCTGACTTTC.

The chain recombines TRBV29-1 with TRBJ1-4; TRBD1 might be the D (5 bases). In germline, CDR1 is SQVTM, CDR2 ANQGSEA. The ends were cut back, 7 bases at V and 0 bases at J, with 9 bases in the middle. The CDR3 consists of 13 residues. The CDR3 sequence is CSAGTATNEKLFF. Written as DNA, the CDR3 is TGCAGCGCCGGGACTGCAACTAATGAAAAACTGTTTTTT. The whole variable domain, remainder taken from reference TRBV29-1 and TRBJ1-4, is SAVISQKPSRDICQRGTSLTIQCQVDSQVTMMFWYRQQPGQSLTLIATANQGSEATYESGFVIDKFPISRPNLTFSTLTVSNMSPEDSSIYLCSAGTATNEKLFFGSGTQLSVL.

The gene calls are TRBV18 and TRBJ2-1, with TRBD1 matching over 9 bases. V trimming: 4 bases; J trimming: 2 bases; junction bases outside the gene matches: 3. Germline values: CDR1 KGHSH, CDR2 LQKENI. The CDR3 runs to 15 residues. CDR3 DNA sequence: TGTGCCAGCTCACGGGGACAGGGAACCTACAATGAGCAGTTCTTC. Protein sequence: CASSRGQGTYNEQFF.